This T cell receptor beta chain was profiled in a study of neoadjuvant anti-PD-1 for oral cavity cancer. Study background: Before surgery, most patients got three to four biweekly 3 mg/kg nivolumab doses.

Notes on the study in general: Higher pretreatment Treg/Th17 ratios tracked higher pretreatment blood clonality. With three patients per group, TCR findings need larger cohorts.

Unmatched junction bases numbered 8, after V lost 3 bases and J lost 8 bases. Per the germline V gene, CDR1 is LNHDA and CDR2 is SQIVND (reference sequence). The CDR3 loop spans 15 amino acids. With regard to this clone: Its antigen is currently unknown.

Sequencing used immunoSEQ multiplex PCR; TCRdb keeps in-frame clones, though not all of them. Among fewer than 70,000 clones listed, approximately 79% were seen once. The V call is TRBV19, the J call TRBJ1-4; 8 bases fit TRBD1. This receptor was obtained from a person between 35 and 79 years old with oral cavity squamous cell carcinoma. The specimen was PBMCs, collected before nivolumab (anti-PD-1) treatment. CDR3 in DNA: TGTGCCAGTAGTATGGGCTCAGGGGGCGGAGAAAAACTGTTTTTT. It encodes CASSMGSGGGEKLFF.